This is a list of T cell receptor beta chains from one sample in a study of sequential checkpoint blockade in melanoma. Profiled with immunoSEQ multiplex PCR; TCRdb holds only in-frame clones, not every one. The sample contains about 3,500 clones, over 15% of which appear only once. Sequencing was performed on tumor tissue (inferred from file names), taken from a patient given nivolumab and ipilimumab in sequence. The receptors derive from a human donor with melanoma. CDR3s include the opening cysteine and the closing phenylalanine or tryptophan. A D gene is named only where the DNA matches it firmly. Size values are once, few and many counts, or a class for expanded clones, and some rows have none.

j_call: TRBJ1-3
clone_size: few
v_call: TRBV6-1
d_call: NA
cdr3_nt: TGTGCCAGCAGTGAAGTTTTGTCAGGGGTGCATGGAAACACCATATATTTT
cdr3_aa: CASSEVLSGVHGNTIYF

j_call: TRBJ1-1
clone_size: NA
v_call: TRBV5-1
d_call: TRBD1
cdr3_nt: TGCGCCAGCAGCTTCCAGGGATGGGACAGGCAGAGGCCCATGAACACTGAAGCTTTCTTT
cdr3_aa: CASSFQGWDRQRPMNTEAFF

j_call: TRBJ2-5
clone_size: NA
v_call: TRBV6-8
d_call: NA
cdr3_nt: TGTGCCAGCAGTCTCTCGAGGGCGGGATTAGAGACCCAGTACTTC
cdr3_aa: CASSLSRAGLETQYF

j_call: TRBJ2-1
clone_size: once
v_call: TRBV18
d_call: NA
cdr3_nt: TGTGCCAGCTCACCACCGTGGGAATCCCCCCCCAATGAGCAGTTCTTC
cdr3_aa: CASSPPWESPPNEQFF

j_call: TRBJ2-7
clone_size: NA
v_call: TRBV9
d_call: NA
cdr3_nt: TGTGCCAGCAGCTTTTCCGGGACACCGGTGCGGCAGTACTTC
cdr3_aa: CASSFSGTPVRQYF

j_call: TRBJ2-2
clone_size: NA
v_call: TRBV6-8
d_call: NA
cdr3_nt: TGTGCCAGCAGTTACCTGGGTCGACAGATCCATACCGGTAACACCGGGGAGCTGTTTTTT
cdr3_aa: CASSYLGRQIHTGNTGELFF

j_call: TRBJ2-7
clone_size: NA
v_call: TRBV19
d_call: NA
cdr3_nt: TGTGCCAGTAGCGTGGGTCCCTACGAGCAGTACTTC
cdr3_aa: CASSVGPYEQYF

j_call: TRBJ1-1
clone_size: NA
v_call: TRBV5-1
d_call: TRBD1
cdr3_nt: TGCGCCAGCAGCTCGGGGGGACAGAGGAACACTGAAGCTTTCTTT
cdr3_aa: CASSSGGQRNTEAFF

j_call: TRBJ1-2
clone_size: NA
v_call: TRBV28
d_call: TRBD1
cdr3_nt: TGTGCCAGCAGTCCTCGGACAGGGTGGGGAAGCTATGGCTACACCTTC
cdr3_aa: CASSPRTGWGSYGYTF

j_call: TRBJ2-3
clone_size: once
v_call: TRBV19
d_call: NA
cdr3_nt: TGTGCCAGTAGACCCGGGTCCGAACCCACAGATACGCAGTATTTT
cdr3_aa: CASRPGSEPTDTQYF

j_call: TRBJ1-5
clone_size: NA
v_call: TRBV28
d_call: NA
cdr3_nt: TGTGCCAGCAGTCCTAGGGGGGGAGGGGACAATCAGCCCCAGCATTTT
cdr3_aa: CASSPRGGGDNQPQHF

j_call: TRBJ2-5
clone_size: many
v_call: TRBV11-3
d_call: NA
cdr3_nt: TGTGCCAGCAGCTTAAGGGACTGGGGAAGCCAAGAGACCCAGTACTTC
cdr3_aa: CASSLRDWGSQETQYF

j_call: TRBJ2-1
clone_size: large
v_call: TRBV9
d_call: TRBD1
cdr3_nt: TGTGCCAGCAGCGTAGCGGGACAGGTCTACAATGAGCAGTTCTTC
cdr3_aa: CASSVAGQVYNEQFF

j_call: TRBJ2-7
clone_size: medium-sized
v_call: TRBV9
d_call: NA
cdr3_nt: TGTGCCAGCAGCGTAGTTCCCGATTCCTACGAGCAGTACTTC
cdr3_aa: CASSVVPDSYEQYF

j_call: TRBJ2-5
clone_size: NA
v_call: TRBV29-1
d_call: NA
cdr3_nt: TGCAGCGTTGAAATCATATGGGACAACCCGAAAGAGACCCAGTACTTC
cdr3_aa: CSVEIIWDNPKETQYF

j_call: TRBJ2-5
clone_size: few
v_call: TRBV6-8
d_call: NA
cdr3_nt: TGTGCCATCAGTGCTGGGGGGCGGCAAGAGACCCAGTACTTC
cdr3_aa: CAISAGGRQETQYF

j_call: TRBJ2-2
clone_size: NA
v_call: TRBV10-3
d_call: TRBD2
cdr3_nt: TGTGCCATCAGTGAGCCGGGGACTAGCGGGGGAAACACCGGGGAGCTGTTTTTT
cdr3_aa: CAISEPGTSGGNTGELFF

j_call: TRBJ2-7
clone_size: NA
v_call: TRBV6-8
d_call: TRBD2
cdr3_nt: TGTGCCAGCAGTTTACATCTAGCGGGAGGAGGCGAGCAGTACTTC
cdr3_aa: CASSLHLAGGGEQYF

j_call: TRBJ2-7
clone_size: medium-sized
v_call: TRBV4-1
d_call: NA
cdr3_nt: TGCGCCAGCAGCCACTTACAAGGGGCTCCGTACGAGCAGTACTTC
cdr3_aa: CASSHLQGAPYEQYF

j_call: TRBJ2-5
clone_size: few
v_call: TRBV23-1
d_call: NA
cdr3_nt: TGCGCCAGCAGTCGCAGGGTGGACCAAGAGACCCAGTACTTC
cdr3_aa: CASSRRVDQETQYF

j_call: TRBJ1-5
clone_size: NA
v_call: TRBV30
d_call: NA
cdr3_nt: TGTGCCTGGAGCTTGTATGGGGGAGGAGGCCAGCCCCAGCATTTT
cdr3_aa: CAWSLYGGGGQPQHF

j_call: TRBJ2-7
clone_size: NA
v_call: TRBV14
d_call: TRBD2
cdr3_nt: TGTGCCAGCAGCCACCGAGGGACTAGCGGGTCACGGGAGCAGTACTTC
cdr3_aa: CASSHRGTSGSREQYF

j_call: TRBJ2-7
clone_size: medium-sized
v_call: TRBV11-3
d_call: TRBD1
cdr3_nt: TGTGCCAGCAGCTACACAGGGGGAGACTCCTACGAGCAGTACTTC
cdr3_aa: CASSYTGGDSYEQYF

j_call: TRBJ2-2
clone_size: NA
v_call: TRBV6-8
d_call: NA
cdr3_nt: TGTGCCAGCAGTGCTTTCAGGGATTCCGGGGAGCTGTTTTTT
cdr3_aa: CASSAFRDSGELFF

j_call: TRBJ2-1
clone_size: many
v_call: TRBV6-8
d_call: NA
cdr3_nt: TGTGCCAGCAGTTACGCAGGGTCGGGAATCTACAATGAGCAGTTCTTC
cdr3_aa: CASSYAGSGIYNEQFF

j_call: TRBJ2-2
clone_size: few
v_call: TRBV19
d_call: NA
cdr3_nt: TGTGCCAGTAGTATAGGGGGGCTAGCAAGGACCGGGGAGCTGTTTTTT
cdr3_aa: CASSIGGLARTGELFF

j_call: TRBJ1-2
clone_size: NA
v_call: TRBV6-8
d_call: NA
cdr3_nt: TGTGCCAGCAGGGGGACCAGGGATTACTATGGCTACACCTTC
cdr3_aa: CASRGTRDYYGYTF

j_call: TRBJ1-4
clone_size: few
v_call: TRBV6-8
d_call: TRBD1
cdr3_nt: TGTGCCAGCGCGGACAGGGGAGACGAAAAACTGTTTTTT
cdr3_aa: CASADRGDEKLFF

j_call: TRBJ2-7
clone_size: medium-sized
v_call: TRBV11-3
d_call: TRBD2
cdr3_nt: TGTGCCAGCAGCCCGAGCGGGGCCTCCTACGAGCAGTACTTC
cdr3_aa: CASSPSGASYEQYF

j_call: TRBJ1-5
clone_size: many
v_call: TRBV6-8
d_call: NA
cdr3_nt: TGTGCCAGCAGTTACCAGGGAAATCAGCCCCAGCATTTT
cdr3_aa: CASSYQGNQPQHF

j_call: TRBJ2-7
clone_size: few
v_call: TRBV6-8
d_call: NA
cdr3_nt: TGTGCCAGCAGTTATTGGGCCTACGAGCAGTACTTC
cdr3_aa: CASSYWAYEQYF

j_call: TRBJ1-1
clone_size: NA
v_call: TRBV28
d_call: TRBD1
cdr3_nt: TGTGCCAGCAGTTCTCAAGTCGAGGGGGCGGGGAACACTGAAGCTTTCTTT
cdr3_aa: CASSSQVEGAGNTEAFF

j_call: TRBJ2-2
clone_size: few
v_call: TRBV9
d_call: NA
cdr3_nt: TGTGCCAGCACCCACACCGGGACGGACGGGGAGCTGTTTTTT
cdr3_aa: CASTHTGTDGELFF

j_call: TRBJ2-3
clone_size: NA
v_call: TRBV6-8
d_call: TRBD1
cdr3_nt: TGTGCCATCAGTAACTCCGGGACAGCCTACACAGATACGCAGTATTTT
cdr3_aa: CAISNSGTAYTDTQYF

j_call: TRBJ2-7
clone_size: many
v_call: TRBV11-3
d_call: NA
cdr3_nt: TGTGCCAGCAGCTTAGGCCGGGCTGAGGGGGGCTACGAGCAGTACTTC
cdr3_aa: CASSLGRAEGGYEQYF

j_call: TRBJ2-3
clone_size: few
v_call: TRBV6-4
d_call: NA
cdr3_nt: TGTGCCAGCAGTCCCACGGATACGCAGTATTTT
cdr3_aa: CASSPTDTQYF

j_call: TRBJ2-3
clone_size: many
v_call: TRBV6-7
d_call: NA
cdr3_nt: TGTGCCAGCATTGCGGGGGATACGCAGTATTTT
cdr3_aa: CASIAGDTQYF

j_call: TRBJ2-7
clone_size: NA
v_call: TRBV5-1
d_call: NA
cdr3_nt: TGCGCCAGCAGCTTGGAACCAGCGAGGGGCTACGAGCAGTACTTC
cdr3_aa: CASSLEPARGYEQYF

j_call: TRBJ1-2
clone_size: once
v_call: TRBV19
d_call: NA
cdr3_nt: TGTGCCAGTAGTATAGAAGGGTCAGCTAACTATGGCTACACCTTC
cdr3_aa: CASSIEGSANYGYTF

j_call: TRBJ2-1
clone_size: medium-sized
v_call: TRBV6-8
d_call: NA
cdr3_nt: TGTGCCAGCAGTTACTCTAGCTCCTACAATGAGCAGTTCTTC
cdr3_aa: CASSYSSSYNEQFF

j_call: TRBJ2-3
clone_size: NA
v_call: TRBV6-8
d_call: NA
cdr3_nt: TGTGCCATCTGGGTGGGAAACTCTAGCACAGATACGCAGTATTTT
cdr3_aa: CAIWVGNSSTDTQYF

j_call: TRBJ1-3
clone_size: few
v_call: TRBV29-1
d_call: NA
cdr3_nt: TGCAGCGTTGCCTGGGATACCCACCCGAATGGAAACACCATATATTTT
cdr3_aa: CSVAWDTHPNGNTIYF

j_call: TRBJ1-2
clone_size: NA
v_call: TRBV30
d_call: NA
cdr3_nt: TGTGCCTGGAGACCCCCCTCGGGGGGCTACACCTTC
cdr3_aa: CAWRPPSGGYTF

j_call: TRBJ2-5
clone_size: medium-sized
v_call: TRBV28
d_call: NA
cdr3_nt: TGTGCCAGCAGTTTCTCGGTTACAGGATCTGAGACCCAGTACTTC
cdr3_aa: CASSFSVTGSETQYF

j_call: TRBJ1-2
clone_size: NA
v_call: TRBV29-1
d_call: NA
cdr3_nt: TGCAGCGTTGAAGAAAGCGGGGGATTGTCGTATGGCTACACCTTC
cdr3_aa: CSVEESGGLSYGYTF

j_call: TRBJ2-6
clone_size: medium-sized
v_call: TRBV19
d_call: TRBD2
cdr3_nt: TGTGCCAGTAGTGAACTAGCGGGAGGACTCTCTGGGGCCAACGTCCTGACTTTC
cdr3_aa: CASSELAGGLSGANVLTF

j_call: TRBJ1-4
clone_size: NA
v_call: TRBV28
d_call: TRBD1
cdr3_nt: TGTGCCACGGGGACAGGGAATGAAAAACTGTTTTTT
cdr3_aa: CATGTGNEKLFF

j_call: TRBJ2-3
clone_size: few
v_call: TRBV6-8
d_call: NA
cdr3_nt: TGTGCCAGCAGCCCCTGGTTGCAGGGAGGCACAGATACGCAGTATTTT
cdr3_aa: CASSPWLQGGTDTQYF

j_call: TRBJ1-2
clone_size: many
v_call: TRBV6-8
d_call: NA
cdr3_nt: TGTGCCAGCAGTTACGCCGTAGGTTATGGCTACACCTTC
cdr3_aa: CASSYAVGYGYTF

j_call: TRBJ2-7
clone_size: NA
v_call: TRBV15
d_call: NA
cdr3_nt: TGTGCCACCAGCAGAGATTTACAGGCAGGGGCCGAGCAGTACTTC
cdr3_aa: CATSRDLQAGAEQYF

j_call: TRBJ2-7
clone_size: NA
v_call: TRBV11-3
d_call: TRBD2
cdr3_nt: TGTGCCAGCAGCTTGCGTCGGGGGGCCTACGAGCAGTACTTC
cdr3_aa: CASSLRRGAYEQYF

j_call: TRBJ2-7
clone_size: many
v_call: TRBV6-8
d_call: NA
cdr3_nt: TGTGCCAGCAGTGTAATCAGGGCTTCCTACGAGCAGTACTTC
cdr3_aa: CASSVIRASYEQYF

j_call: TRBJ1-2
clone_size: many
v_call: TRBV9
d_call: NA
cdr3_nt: TGTGCCAGCAGCCTTCCCGGAGCAGGGGTGGCCTCTATGGGCTACACCTTC
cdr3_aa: CASSLPGAGVASMGYTF

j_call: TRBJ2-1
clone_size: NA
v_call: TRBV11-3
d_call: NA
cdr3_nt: TGTGCCAGCAGCTTGGGGCGTGACTCCTACAATGAGCAGTTCTTC
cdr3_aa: CASSLGRDSYNEQFF